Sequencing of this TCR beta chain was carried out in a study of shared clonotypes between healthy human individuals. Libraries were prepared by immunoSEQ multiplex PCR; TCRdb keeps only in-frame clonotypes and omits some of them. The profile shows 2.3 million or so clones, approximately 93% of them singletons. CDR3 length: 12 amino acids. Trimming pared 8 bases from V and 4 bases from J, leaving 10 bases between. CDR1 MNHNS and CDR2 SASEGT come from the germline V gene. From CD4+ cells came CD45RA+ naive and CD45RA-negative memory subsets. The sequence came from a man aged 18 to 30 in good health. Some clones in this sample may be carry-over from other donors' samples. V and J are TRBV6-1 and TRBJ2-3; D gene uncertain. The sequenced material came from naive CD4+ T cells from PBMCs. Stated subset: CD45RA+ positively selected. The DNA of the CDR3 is TGTGCCAGCCGGCAGATCCCAGATACGCAGTATTTT. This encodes CASRQIPDTQYF.